This entry concerns a single T cell receptor (beta chain). Its specificity is unknown. RNA amounts of about 0.5 to 1 ug underwent reverse transcription with random hexamers. Amplification of TCR beta CDR3 across 54 Vbeta and 13 Jbeta was performed with immunoSEQ multiplex PCR. TCRdb independently ran MiXCR on the immunoSEQ multiplex PCR reads; one entry per CDR3 protein. The sample holds tens of thousands of distinct CDR3 sequences, roughly 90% seen once. CD8+ and CD4+ T cells from blood underwent TCR beta sequencing, which was carried out in a high-throughput format. Negative isolation yielded the CD8+ and CD4+ T cells, while FACS enriched the TEMRA cells. This sample stems from a study of CD8 T cells in Susac syndrome. Study results and caveats: The study conceded that relatively few individuals underwent its TCR sequencing and HLA analysis.

The CDR3 loop spans 17 amino acids. Germline-derived CDR1 and CDR2 are LGHDT and YNNKEL (reference sequence). V shed 1 base and J 5 bases; nucleotides not matched to a gene: 11. The V call is TRBV3-1, the J call TRBJ2-5, with 9 bases aligning to TRBD1. Sequencing was performed on CD8+ T cells from PBMCs. The clonotype originates from a human donor with multiple sclerosis. The CDR3 loop is CASSQGPQGALGETQYF. The CDR3 DNA reads TGTGCCAGCAGCCAAGGGCCACAGGGGGCTCTGGGGGAGACCCAGTACTTC.